What follows is one TCR beta chain and its context. Germline CDR1 LGHDT, CDR2 YNNKEL (reference sequence). The CDR3 has 16 residues. J lost 3 bases, V lost 0 bases, and 4 bases had no gene match. The sample belongs to a study of molecular identifiers for immune sequencing clone quantification. TCRdb reanalysed the PCR reads using MiXCR and keeps one entry per CDR3 protein. The table has some 580,000 distinct CDR3 sequences, 25% seen once. Sequenced sample: naive CD8+ T cells from blood, with Jurkat cell RNA spiked in. Subset given: FACS-sorted CD8+CD4-CCR7+CD45RA+ naive T cells. This chain uses TRBV3-1 with TRBJ2-7; TRBD2 aligns across 11 bases. The receptor was isolated from a human donor in good health. Some libraries in this study had Jurkat cell RNA spiked in. CDR3 loop: CASSQDLAGGYYEQYF. CDR3 coding DNA: TGTGCCAGCAGCCAAGATCTAGCGGGGGGTTACTACGAGCAGTACTTC.